This TCR beta chain stems from a study of shared clonotypes between healthy human individuals (dated by TCRdb to the early 2020s). In the study overall: The cohort included a few men and a couple of women between 18 and 49 years of age. For each donor, three plates each were used for CD4 naive and CD4 memory, two plates were used for CD8 naive, and one plate was used for CD8 memory. To estimate repertoire size and how much clonotype sharing occurs between individuals, the study deeply sequenced the blood TCR repertoires of about five healthy adults. Per donor, leukapheresis produced somewhere between about 0.85 and 9.5 billion PBMCs. Different laboratories and diverse techniques were used to prepare libraries and sequence TCR repertoires, to increase sequencing depth and limit assay-specific biases. The research as a whole found: Compared with non-shared clonotypes, the clonotypes found in all four sorted-subset donors had higher generation probabilities. Because the study included only a small number of donors, the genetic and exposure-history diversity represented was limited. Across a handful of donors, about 5% of naive CD4, roughly 3.5% of naive CD8, roughly 2.3% of memory CD4, and 0.3% to 0.45% of memory CD8 clonotypes were shared. Sampling was limited to blood, and TCR repertoires in tissue likely differ from TCR repertoires in blood. Pairwise subsampling led to the expectation that sequencing depth would affect the degree of clonotype sharing among donors. Rarefaction of sorted-subset datasets indicated incomplete sequencing despite the large sequencing depth. Estimated clonotype richness was generally larger for naive than for memory subsets.

The germline V gene gives CDR1 as MNHEY and CDR2 as SVGAGI. The junction shows trimming of 5 bases on V and 4 bases on J, and the gene matches do not reach 6 bases of it. From the cysteine through the phenylalanine, the CDR3 covers 14 amino acids. Here the CDR3 DNA is all that survives: 42 bases in frame from base 1. Donors were healthy HIV-negative adults with no recently reported acute infections or vaccinations. Every donor was a Caucasian adult living in Nashville, Tennessee, USA. Magnetic negative selection was used to enrich CD4+ T cells, after which naive cells were positively selected on CD45RA and the negative fraction became the memory subset. Blood was collected by leukapheresis, and PBMCs were isolated by Ficoll-Histopaque density gradient centrifugation and then cryopreserved in liquid nitrogen vapor phase. Analytical flow cytometry was used to check the purity and quantity of every magnetically sorted T cell population. From each sorted fraction, genomic DNA was isolated and quantified by UV absorbance on a Nanodrop 2000c.

Using the deep immunoSEQ assay, TCR CDR3 regions were amplified from genomic DNA by multiplex PCR. Extracted genomic DNA from each cell subset was spread evenly across all wells of several immunoSEQ 96-well plates, with each plate serving as a replicate. Each replicate PCR for sorted subsets received roughly 0.2 ug genomic DNA, equal to about 30,000 T cell genomes. Purified libraries were measured with a Qubit 3.0 fluorometer, size-checked on a Bioanalyzer 2100, and measured again with the KAPA Library Quantification kit. A separate single-read 150-cycle Illumina NextSeq 550 flow cell was used to sequence each immunoSEQ 96-well plate. Regarding the original processing steps: The immunoSEQ output contained only junctional sequences without quality scores, so filtering could not match that applied to full-length reads. Sequences were annotated with PyIR, a Python wrapper for IgBLAST v1.9, and V/J genes and CDR3 were assigned using IMGT germline references. Reads were filtered out if the reads had weak V/J assignments (E-value above 1e-6), no CDR3, stop codons, out-of-frame junctions, or ambiguous translated residues. A V3J clonotype was defined by an identical inferred V gene, J gene, and CDR3 amino acid sequence. To compute the percentage overlap between repertoires, the number of shared unique clonotypes was divided by the size of the smaller repertoire. Repertoire richness was assessed with RTK rarefaction, the Chao1 estimator, and Recon v2.1 estimates of unobserved clonotypes. Generation probabilities were computed with OLGA for all TCRbeta clonotypes obtained by the gDNA method from four donors. The table comes from immuneACCESS by way of TCRdb, which keeps in-frame sequences with V and J called. Part of the clones is missing from these tables; in studies checked, under half for an unresolved V gene and the rest for unknown reasons. The DNA gave D and trimming, while V, J and clone size come from that table. The sample table contains about 2 million clones; only one count was recorded for roughly 94% of them. Jointly, the top ten make up 0.13% of the sample.

Remarks on this clone: Its antigen remains undetermined. There are no base qualities to consult, and no much larger clone falls within one base. Other DNA sequences from this sample encode an identical CDR3 as well.

This sequence was found in a man in his late teens or twenties in good health. This sequence uses TRBV6-5 and TRBJ1-1, with 8 middle bases fitting TRBD1. Sequenced material: naive CD4+ T cells sorted from blood. The cell subset or site label, as the study defines it: CD45RA+ positively selected. The DNA sequence is given as TGTGCCAGCAGTGAGCAGGGGGCGGGCACTGAAGCTTTCTTT. Its translation is CASSEQGAGTEAFF.